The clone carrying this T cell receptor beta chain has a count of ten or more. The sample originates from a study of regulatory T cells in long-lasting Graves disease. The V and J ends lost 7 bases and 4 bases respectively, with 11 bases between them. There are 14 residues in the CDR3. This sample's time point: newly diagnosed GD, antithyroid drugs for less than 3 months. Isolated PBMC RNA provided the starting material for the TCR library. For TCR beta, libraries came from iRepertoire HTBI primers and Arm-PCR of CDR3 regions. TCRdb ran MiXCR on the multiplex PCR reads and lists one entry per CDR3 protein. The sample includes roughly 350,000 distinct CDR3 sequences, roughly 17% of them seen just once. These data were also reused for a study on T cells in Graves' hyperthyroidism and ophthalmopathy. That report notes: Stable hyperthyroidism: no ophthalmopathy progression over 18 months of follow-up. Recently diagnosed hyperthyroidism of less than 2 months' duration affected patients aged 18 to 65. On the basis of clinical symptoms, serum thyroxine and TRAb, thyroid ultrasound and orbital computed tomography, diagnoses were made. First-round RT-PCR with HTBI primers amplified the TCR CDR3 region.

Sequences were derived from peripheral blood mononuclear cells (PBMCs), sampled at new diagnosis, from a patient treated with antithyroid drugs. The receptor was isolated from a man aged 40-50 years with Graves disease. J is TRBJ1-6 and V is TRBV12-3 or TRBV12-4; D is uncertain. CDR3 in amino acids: CASTFRTYNSPLHF. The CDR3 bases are TGTGCCAGCACTTTCCGGACGTATAATTCACCCCTCCACTTT.